The clone carrying this T cell receptor beta chain was observed a few times. Antigen: not known. The study isolated at least 6.5 million PBMCs from each sample. This sample was taken from a study of blood T cells in healthy people across ages. Primed by a sample-barcoded 5' primer and a J-beta primer mix, a second PCR proceeded for about 6 to 11 cycles. TCRdb reanalysed the 5' RACE reads using MiXCR and keeps one entry per CDR3 protein. Among roughly 2 million distinct CDR3 sequences listed, roughly 50% were seen once. Whole-study findings and limits: Observed TCR beta diversity per million T cells went down as age went up. This fall followed a roughly linear course with age. Naive T cell percentage by flow cytometry tracked strongly with beta diversity. Those diversity estimates obtained from one million T cells were thought to be underestimates.

The sequenced sample was blood. The receptor was isolated from a woman in her thirties or forties in good health.

CDR3 in amino acids: CSMDRINQPQHF. The CDR3, as DNA: TGCAGTATGGACAGGATCAATCAGCCCCAGCATTTT. The chain combines TRBV20-1 with TRBJ1-5, with 7 bases aligning to TRBD1. CDR1 DFQATT and CDR2 SNEGSKA come from the germline V gene (reference sequence). The CDR3 is 12 amino acids. The J segment lost 3 bases and the V segment lost 8 bases, leaving 4 bases of the junction unmatched.